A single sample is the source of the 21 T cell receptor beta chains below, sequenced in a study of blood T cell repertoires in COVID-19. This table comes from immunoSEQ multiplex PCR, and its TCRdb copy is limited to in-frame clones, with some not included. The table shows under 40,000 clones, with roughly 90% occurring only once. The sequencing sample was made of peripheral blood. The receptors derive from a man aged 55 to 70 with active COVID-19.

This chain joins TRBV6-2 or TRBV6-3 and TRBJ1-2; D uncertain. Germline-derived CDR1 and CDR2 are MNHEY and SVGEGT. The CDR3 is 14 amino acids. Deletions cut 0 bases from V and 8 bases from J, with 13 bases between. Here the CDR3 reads CASSYSLLGRGYTF. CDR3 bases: TGTGCCAGCAGTTACTCCCTACTCGGTCGGGGCTACACCTTC.

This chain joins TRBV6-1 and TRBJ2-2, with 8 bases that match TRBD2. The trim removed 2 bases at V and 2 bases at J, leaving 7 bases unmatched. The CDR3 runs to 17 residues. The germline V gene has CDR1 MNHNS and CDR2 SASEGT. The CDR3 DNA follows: TGTGCCAGCAGTGAAATCGGAGCGGGGGTAAACACCGGGGAGCTGTTTTTT. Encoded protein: CASSEIGAGVNTGELFF.

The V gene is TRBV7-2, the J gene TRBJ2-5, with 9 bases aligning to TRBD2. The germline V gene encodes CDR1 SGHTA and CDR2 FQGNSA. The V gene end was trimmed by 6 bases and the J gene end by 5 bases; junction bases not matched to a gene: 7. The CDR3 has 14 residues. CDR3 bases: TGTGCCAGCAGGGGCGGGGGGGCGCGTGAGACCCAGTACTTC. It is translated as CASRGGGARETQYF.

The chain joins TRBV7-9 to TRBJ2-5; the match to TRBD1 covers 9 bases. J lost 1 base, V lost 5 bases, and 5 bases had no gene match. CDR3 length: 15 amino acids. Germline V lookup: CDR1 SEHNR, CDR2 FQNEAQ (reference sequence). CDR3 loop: CASSPGQGAQETQYF. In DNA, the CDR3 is TGTGCCAGCAGCCCGGGACAGGGAGCCCAAGAGACCCAGTACTTC.

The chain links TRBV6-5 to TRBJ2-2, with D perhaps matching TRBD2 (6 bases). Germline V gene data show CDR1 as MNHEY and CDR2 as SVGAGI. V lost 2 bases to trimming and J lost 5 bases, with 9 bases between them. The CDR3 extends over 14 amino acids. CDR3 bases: TGTGCCAGCAGTTACGCGGGGAGAACCGGGGAGCTGTTTTTT. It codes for CASSYAGRTGELFF.

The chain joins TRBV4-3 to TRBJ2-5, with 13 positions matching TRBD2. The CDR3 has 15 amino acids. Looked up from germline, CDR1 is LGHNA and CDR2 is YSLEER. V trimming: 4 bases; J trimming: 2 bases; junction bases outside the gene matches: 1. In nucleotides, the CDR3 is TGCGCCAGCAGCCTGGGACTAGCGGGGCAAGAGACCCAGTACTTC. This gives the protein CASSLGLAGQETQYF.

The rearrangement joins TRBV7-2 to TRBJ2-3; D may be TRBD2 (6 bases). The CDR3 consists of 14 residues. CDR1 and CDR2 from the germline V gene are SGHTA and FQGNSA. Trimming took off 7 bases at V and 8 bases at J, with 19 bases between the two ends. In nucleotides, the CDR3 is TGTGCCAGCATCGGGGGAGCTTACACTGGTACGCAGTATTTT. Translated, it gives CASIGGAYTGTQYF.

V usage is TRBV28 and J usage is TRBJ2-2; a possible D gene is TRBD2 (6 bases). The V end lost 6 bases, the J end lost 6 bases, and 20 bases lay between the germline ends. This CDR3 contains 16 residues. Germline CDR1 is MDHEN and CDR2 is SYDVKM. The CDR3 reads CASSPSLGGWAGELFF. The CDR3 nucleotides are TGTGCCAGCAGCCCCTCCCTCGGAGGGTGGGCCGGGGAGCTGTTTTTT.

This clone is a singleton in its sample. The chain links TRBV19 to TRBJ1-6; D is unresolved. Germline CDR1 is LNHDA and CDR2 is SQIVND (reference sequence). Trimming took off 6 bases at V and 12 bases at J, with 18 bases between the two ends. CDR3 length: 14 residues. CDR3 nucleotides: TGTGCCAGTAGCACTTCTGGAGGACTCGTACCCCTCCACTTT. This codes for CASSTSGGLVPLHF.

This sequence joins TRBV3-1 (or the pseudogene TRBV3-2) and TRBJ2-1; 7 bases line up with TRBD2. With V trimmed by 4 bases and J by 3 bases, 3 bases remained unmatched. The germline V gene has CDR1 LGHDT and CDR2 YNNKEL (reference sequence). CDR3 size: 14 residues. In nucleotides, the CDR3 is TGTGCCAGCAGCCTCGGGGAGGGCTACAATGAGCAGTTCTTC. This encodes CASSLGEGYNEQFF.

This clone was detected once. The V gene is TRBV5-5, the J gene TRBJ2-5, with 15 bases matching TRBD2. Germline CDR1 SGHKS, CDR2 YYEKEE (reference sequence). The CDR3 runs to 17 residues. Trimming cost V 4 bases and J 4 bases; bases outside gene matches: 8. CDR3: CASSEGLAGGRGETQYF. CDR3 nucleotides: TGTGCCAGCAGCGAGGGACTAGCGGGGGGCCGGGGAGAGACCCAGTACTTC.

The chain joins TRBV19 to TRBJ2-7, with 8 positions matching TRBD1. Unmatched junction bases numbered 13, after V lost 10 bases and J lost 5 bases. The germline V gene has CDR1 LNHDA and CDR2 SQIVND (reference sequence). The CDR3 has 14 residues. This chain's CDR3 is CATTPGQGWDEQYF. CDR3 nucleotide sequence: TGTGCCACCACCCCCGGACAGGGATGGGACGAGCAGTACTTC.

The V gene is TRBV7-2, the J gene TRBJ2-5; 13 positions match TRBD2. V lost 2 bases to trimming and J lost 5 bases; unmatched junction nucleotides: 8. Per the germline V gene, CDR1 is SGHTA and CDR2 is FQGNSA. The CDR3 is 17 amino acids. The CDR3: CASSLSLAGGPGETQYF. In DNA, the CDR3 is TGTGCCAGCAGCTTATCACTAGCGGGGGGGCCGGGGGAGACCCAGTACTTC.

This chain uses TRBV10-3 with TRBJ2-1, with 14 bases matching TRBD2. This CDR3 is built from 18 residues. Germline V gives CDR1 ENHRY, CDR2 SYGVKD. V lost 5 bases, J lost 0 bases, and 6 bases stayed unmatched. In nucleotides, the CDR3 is TGTGCCATCAGTCCCCGACTAGCGGGGGGGAGCTCCTACAATGAGCAGTTCTTC. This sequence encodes CAISPRLAGGSSYNEQFF.

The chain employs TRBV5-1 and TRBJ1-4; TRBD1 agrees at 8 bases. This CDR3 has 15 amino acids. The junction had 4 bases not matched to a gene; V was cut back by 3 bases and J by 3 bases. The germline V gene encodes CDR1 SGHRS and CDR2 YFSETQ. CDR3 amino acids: CASSSQGAANEKLFF. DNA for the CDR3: TGCGCCAGCAGCTCTCAGGGGGCGGCTAATGAAAAACTGTTTTTT.

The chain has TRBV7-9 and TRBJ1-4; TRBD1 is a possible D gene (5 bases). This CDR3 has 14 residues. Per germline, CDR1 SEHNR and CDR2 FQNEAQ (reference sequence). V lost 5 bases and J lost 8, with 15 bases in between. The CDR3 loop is CASSQDMVDEKLFF. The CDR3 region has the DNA TGTGCCAGCAGCCAGGACATGGTTGACGAAAAACTGTTTTTT.

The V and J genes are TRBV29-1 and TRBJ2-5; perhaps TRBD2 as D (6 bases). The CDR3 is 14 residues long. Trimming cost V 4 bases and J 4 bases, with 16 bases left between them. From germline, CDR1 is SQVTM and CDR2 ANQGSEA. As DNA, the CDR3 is TGCAGCGTTGGGGGGGACGCGGCCGGAGAGACCCAGTACTTC. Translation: CSVGGDAAGETQYF.

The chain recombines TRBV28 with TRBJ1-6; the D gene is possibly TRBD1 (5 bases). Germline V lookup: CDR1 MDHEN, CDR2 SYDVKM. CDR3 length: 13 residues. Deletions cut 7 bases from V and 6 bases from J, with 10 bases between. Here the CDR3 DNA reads TGTGCCAGCACGGGGGAAGCTAATTCACCCCTCCACTTT. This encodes CASTGEANSPLHF. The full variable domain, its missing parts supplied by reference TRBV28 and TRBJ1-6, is DVKVTQSSRYLVKRTGEKVFLECVQDMDHENMFWYRQDPGLGLRLIYFSYDVKMKEKGDIPEGYSVSREKKERFSLILESASTNQTSMYLCASTGEANSPLHFGNGTRLTVT.

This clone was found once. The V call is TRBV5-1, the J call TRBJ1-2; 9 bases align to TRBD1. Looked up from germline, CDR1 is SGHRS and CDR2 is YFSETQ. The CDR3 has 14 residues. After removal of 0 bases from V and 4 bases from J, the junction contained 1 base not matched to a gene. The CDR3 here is CASSLDRGLYGYTF. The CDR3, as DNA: TGCGCCAGCAGCTTGGACAGGGGGCTCTATGGCTACACCTTC.

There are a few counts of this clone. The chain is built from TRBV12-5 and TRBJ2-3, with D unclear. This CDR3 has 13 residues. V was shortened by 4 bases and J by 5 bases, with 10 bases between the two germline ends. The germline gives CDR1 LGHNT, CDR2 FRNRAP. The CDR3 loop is CASGSYLGDTQYF. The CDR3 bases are TGTGCTAGTGGTTCCTATCTAGGAGATACGCAGTATTTT. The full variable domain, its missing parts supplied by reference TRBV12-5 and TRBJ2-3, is DARVTQTPRHKVTEMGQEVTMRCQPILGHNTVFWYRQTMMQGLELLAYFRNRAPLDDSGMPKDRFSAEMPDATLATLKIQPSEPRDSAVYFCASGSYLGDTQYFGPGTRLTVL.

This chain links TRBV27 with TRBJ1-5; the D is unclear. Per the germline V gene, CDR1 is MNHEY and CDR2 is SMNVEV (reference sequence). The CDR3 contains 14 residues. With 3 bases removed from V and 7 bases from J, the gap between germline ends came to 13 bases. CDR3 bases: TGTGCCAGCAGTTTTAAGTGGGGAGGACAGCCCCAGCATTTT. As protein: CASSFKWGGQPQHF.